This TCR beta chain came from a study of blood T cell repertoires in COVID-19. Study overall: Sources were T cells, B-cell-depleted T cells, or PBMCs; the material itself was cDNA or gDNA.

The CDR3 is 17 residues long. J gave up 0 bases and V 3 bases, and 9 bases lay outside the gene matches. CDR1 SGDLS and CDR2 YYNGEE come from the germline V gene. TCRdb keeps only in-frame clones here, not all; method: immunoSEQ multiplex PCR. The sample yields approximately 100,000 clones, around 87% seen once. The TCR originated in a woman between 25 and 40 years old with acute or convalescent COVID-19. Sequencing input: peripheral blood. The genes are TRBV9 and TRBJ2-4; 7 positions agree with TRBD1. The CDR3 region has the DNA TGTGCCAGCAGCGAGGGGACAGTGGGGCTAGCCAAAAACATTCAGTACTTC. This encodes CASSEGTVGLAKNIQYF.